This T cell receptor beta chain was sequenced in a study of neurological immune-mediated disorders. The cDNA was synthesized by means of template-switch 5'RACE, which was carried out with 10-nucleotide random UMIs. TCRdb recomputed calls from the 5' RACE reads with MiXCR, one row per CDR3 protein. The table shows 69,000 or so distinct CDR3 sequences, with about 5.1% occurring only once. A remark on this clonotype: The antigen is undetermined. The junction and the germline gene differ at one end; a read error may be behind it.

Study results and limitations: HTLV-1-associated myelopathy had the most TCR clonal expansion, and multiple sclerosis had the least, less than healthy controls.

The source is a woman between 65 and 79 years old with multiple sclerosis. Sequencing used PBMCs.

For the CDR3, the DNA is TGTGCCAGCAGTCTGACCTTGGGGAATTCACCCCTACACTTT. Its translation: CASSLTLGNSPLHF. V and J are TRBV27 and TRBJ1-6; D uncertain. CDR1 is MNHEY, CDR2 SMNVEV, per germline (reference sequence). The CDR3 covers 14 residues.